These 12 T cell receptor beta chains came from one sample sequenced in a study of PD-1 blockade in classical Hodgkin lymphoma. Each and every patient relapsed after autologous stem cell transplantation, and patients got differing brentuximab vedotin exposure. Sequencing used immunoSEQ multiplex PCR; TCRdb keeps in-frame clones, though not all of them. Seen here are about 97,000 clones, about 89% observed once, and the top ten hold under 8%. Sequencing was performed on peripheral blood mononuclear cells (PBMCs), taken before the second cycle of nivolumab. The receptors derive from a human donor with classical Hodgkin lymphoma.

This sequence joins TRBV6-1 and TRBJ2-5, with 8 bases aligning to TRBD1. The CDR3 extends over 14 amino acids. After removal of 6 bases from V and 5 bases from J, the junction contained 8 bases not matched to a gene. The V gene's germline CDR1 is MNHNS and CDR2 SASEGT. CDR3: CASRGQGAGETQYF. CDR3 sequence (DNA): TGTGCCAGCAGGGGGCAGGGGGCAGGGGAGACCCAGTACTTC.

The V gene is TRBV11-3, the J gene TRBJ1-1, with D unresolved. Germline CDR1 is SGHNT and CDR2 is YENEEA. The CDR3 contains 13 residues. V dropped 4 bases and J dropped 3 bases, with 9 bases sitting between them. CDR3 region: CASSYGDDTEAFF. CDR3 bases: TGTGCCAGCAGCTACGGGGATGACACTGAAGCTTTCTTT.

The J gene is TRBJ2-7, the V gene TRBV30, with 7 bases fitting TRBD1. The J segment lost 3 bases and the V segment lost 8 bases, leaving 7 bases of the junction unmatched. This CDR3 spans 12 amino acids. CDR1 is GTSNPN, CDR2 SVGIG, per germline (reference sequence). CDR3 DNA: TGTGCCCGTACGACAGGGAGCTACGAGCAGTACTTC. As protein: CARTTGSYEQYF.

This rearrangement joins TRBV28 to TRBJ1-1, with no clear D. V gave up 3 bases and J gave up 3 bases, with 14 bases separating them. Per germline, CDR1 MDHEN and CDR2 SYDVKM. The CDR3 covers 15 residues. CDR3 protein: CASSFPSQADTEAFF. The DNA of the CDR3 is TGTGCCAGCAGTTTCCCCTCCCAGGCGGACACTGAAGCTTTCTTT.

This clone showed up just a few times. V gene TRBV5-1 combines with J gene TRBJ1-6; the D is unclear. Looked up from germline, CDR1 is SGHRS and CDR2 is YFSETQ. The CDR3 spans 14 residues. V lost 0 bases, J lost 10 bases, and 11 bases lay in between. Written as DNA, the CDR3 is TGCGCCAGCAGCTTGGTAGGGCTTGGATCACCCCTCCACTTT. This encodes CASSLVGLGSPLHF.

The chain carries TRBV28 and TRBJ1-2; no clear D. The CDR3 contains 12 residues. The germline V and J ends were trimmed by 3 bases and 1 base, with 3 bases remaining between them. Per germline, CDR1 MDHEN and CDR2 SYDVKM. CDR3 in DNA: TGTGCCAGCAGTTTGCTTAACTATGGCTACACCTTC. The encoded protein is CASSLLNYGYTF.

The V gene is TRBV5-7, the J gene TRBJ1-1, with D unresolved. TRBV5-7 is annotated as an ORF whose role is uncertain. The length of the CDR3 is 11 residues. The ends were cut back, 3 bases at V and 5 bases at J, with 5 bases in the middle. CDR3 coding DNA: TGTGCCAGCAGCTCTTGGACTGAAGCTTTCTTT. It yields the protein CASSSWTEAFF.

The CDR3 bases are TGCGCCAGCAGCTTGGTTCTACAGGGGGAGCAGTACTTC. Encoded protein: CASSLVLQGEQYF. V and J are TRBV5-1 and TRBJ2-7; 7 bases line up with TRBD1. The germline V gene encodes CDR1 SGHRS and CDR2 YFSETQ. The V segment lost 0 bases and the J segment 7 bases; nucleotides outside the gene matches: 4. This CDR3 contains 13 residues.

The chain carries TRBV20-1 and TRBJ2-5; D is ambiguous. The J call is uncertain, as TRBJ2-7 better fits the DNA end. The CDR3 has 11 amino acids. Germline V gives CDR1 DFQATT, CDR2 SNEGSKA (reference sequence). DNA for the CDR3: TGCAGTGCTAGAGATGACTACGAGCAGTACTTC. It yields the protein CSARDDYEQYF.

V is TRBV6-5 and J is TRBJ2-2; possibly TRBD1 for D (6 bases). Trimming stripped 6 bases from V and 9 bases from J, with 14 bases between. CDR1 MNHEY and CDR2 SVGAGI come from the germline V gene. CDR3 length: 13 amino acids. The CDR3 is CASSRTVSRELFF. DNA for the CDR3: TGTGCCAGCAGCCGGACAGTTTCCAGGGAGCTGTTTTTT.

The rearrangement joins TRBV9 to TRBJ1-2; 7 bases match TRBD1. Germline values: CDR1 SGDLS, CDR2 YYNGEE. Trimming cost V 6 bases and J 5 bases; bases outside gene matches: 13. CDR3 length: 15 amino acids. The CDR3 reads CASTPDRDTLYGYTF. CDR3 nucleotides: TGTGCCAGCACCCCCGACAGGGACACTTTATATGGCTACACCTTC. The full variable domain, rest sourced from reference TRBV9 and TRBJ1-2, is DSGVTQTPKHLITATGQRVTLRCSPRSGDLSVYWYQQSLDQGLQFLIQYYNGEERAKGNILERFSAQQFPDLHSELNLSSLELGDSALYFCASTPDRDTLYGYTFGSGTRLTVV.

The chain recombines TRBV9 with TRBJ2-7; 8 bases are shared with TRBD2. Germline V gene sequence: CDR1 SGDLS, CDR2 YYNGEE. CDR3 length: 16 amino acids. V shed 4 bases and J 7 bases; nucleotides not matched to a gene: 16. CDR3 region: CASSPGGRQLAWEQYF. DNA for the CDR3: TGTGCCAGCAGCCCGGGAGGGAGGCAACTAGCGTGGGAGCAGTACTTC.